This TCR beta chain was recovered during a study of early T cells in non-severe SARS-CoV-2 infection. About the study: It was bulk RNA from unsorted whole blood that was sequenced, and the chains were unpaired.

General observations from the study: There was a bias toward anti-spike CD8 responses in VDJdb matching, which missed private and CD4 specificities.

Attached unique molecular identifiers marked individual cDNA molecules. TCRdb passed the 5' RACE reads through MiXCR, listing each CDR3 protein once. Of about 77,000 distinct CDR3 sequences listed, around 16% are singletons. This clonotype was detected a few times. The antigen is unknown. Sequences were obtained from whole blood. The source of this sequence is an adult who was a healthcare worker with PCR-confirmed SARS-CoV-2 infection or an uninfected control (not recorded which).

Here the CDR3 DNA reads TGCGCCAGCAGCTCATCTACAGGGAGAAGGAACACTGAAGCTTTCTTT. Its protein product is CASSSSTGRRNTEAFF. The chain joins TRBV5-1 to TRBJ1-1; TRBD1 might be the D (6 bases). Germline CDR1 SGHRS, CDR2 YFSETQ. Trimming left V 3 bases short and J 1 base short, with 16 bases between. This CDR3 spans 16 amino acids.